The clone carrying this T cell receptor beta chain has just a few counts. Its antigen is currently unknown. The sample originates from a study of T cells after yellow fever vaccination. Points from the study as a whole: Highly abundant clonotypes carried over from the bulk population could end up in FACS-sorted repertoires as contaminants.

V lost 6 bases and J 0 bases, leaving 7 bases between the germline ends. The CDR3 is made up of 12 amino acids. The germline CDR1 and CDR2 sequences are DFQATT and SNEGSKA (reference sequence). One entry per CDR3 protein results from TCRdb running MiXCR on the 5' RACE reads. The data contain a few hundred thousand distinct CDR3 sequences, 6% to 7.5% of them singletons. Sequences were derived from CD4+ T cells sorted from PBMCs, sampled 15 days after the yellow fever booster vaccination. This clonotype was sampled from a man aged 25 to 40 who received the YFV17D yellow fever vaccine. The rearrangement uses TRBV20-1 and TRBJ2-3; no clear D gene. This CDR3 is CSARLSTDTQYF. Written as DNA, the CDR3 is TGCAGTGCGAGGTTAAGCACAGATACGCAGTATTTT.